This T cell receptor (beta chain) was retrieved from a study of Ad26.COV2.S vaccination and SARS-CoV-2 variants. For the study at large: In the study, Ad26.COV2.S was injected intramuscularly once, or twice 56 days apart.

A note on this clone: Antigen unknown.

Study results and caveats: Whether participants received vaccine or placebo, their non-spike TCR breadth was similar. Vaccine recipients had higher spike-specific TCR breadth than placebo recipients.

Germline V CDR1 and CDR2: LGHDT, YNNKEL (reference sequence). The CDR3 is 15 amino acids. With 1 base removed from V and 9 bases from J, the gap between germline ends came to 16 bases. The treatment is: about 20 received Ad26.COV2.S at low or high dose, single or two shots; several received placebo; per-sample allocation not given. Samples were taken on day 63 after the first vaccine or placebo injection. An adult donor aged 18-55 years was enrolled in Boston. TCRdb keeps only in-frame clones here, not all; method: immunoSEQ multiplex PCR. Of over 400,000 clones in the sample, 90% were seen once. The TCR comes from a person between 18 and 59 years old who received the Ad26.COV2.S COVID-19 vaccine or a placebo. This chain joins TRBV3-1 (or the pseudogene TRBV3-2) and TRBJ2-1; perhaps TRBD2 as D (6 bases). The source material was peripheral blood, sampled in a trial of Ad26.COV2.S vaccine versus placebo. CDR3 region: CASSQGVREWSEQFF. The CDR3 DNA follows: TGTGCCAGCAGCCAAGGCGTTCGGGAGTGGAGTGAGCAGTTCTTC.